The rows below give T cell receptor beta chains drawn from one sample of a study of beta chain features in type 1 diabetes. Clones were sequenced by immunoSEQ multiplex PCR, and TCRdb holds only the in-frame ones, with some missing. This sample has approximately 100,000 clones; almost 40% occur once, and the top ten carry 0.065%. The sequencing input was stem cell memory CD4+ T cells from blood. Receptors originate from a young woman in good health. Each CDR3 is given with its conserved first and last residue. Each record gives: V gene, J gene, clone size, D gene, CDR3 DNA, CDR3 protein. The D gene is left open where the match is weak. Clone size is not always given. Where it is, it says once, few, many or a class for expanded clones.

>TRBV28|TRBJ2-7|few|TRBD1
TGTGCCAGCAGACCCGGGACAGGGGGCCGATACGAGCAGTACTTC
CASRPGTGGRYEQYF
>TRBV7-8|TRBJ1-2|.|.
TGTGCCAGCAGCACCAGACCTACAGGCTATGGCTACACCTTC
CASSTRPTGYGYTF
>TRBV6-5|TRBJ1-1|.|.
TGTGCCAGCAGTCAAATCCACAGGGTGGCCACTGAAGCTTTCTTT
CASSQIHRVATEAFF
>TRBV6-1|TRBJ2-3|.|.
TGTGCCAGCAGGGGCCGGAATACGCAGTATTTT
CASRGRNTQYF
>TRBV7-2|TRBJ1-2|.|.
TGTGCCAGCAGCTTAGATTTACTCTTCGGGAGCTATGGCTACACCTTC
CASSLDLLFGSYGYTF
>TRBV10-3|TRBJ1-2|.|.
TGTGCCATCAGTGTTCGCGACAGCATCAACTATGGCTACACCTTC
CAISVRDSINYGYTF
>TRBV10-1|TRBJ2-5|few|.
TGCGCCAGCAGTGAAGGAGGGGGCCGGGACCAGTACTTC
CASSEGGGRDQYF
>TRBV20-1|TRBJ2-5|.|TRBD1
TGCAGTGCGGGGACAGAAGAGACCCAGTACTTC
CSAGTEETQYF
>TRBV28|TRBJ1-2|.|.
TGTGCCAGCAGTTTCTCGGGATATGGCTACACCTTC
CASSFSGYGYTF
>TRBV2|TRBJ2-7|once|.
TGTGCCAGCACTAGGAACTACGAGCAGTACTTC
CASTRNYEQYF
>TRBV7-2|TRBJ2-1|few|.
TGTGCCAGCAGCCGGAGGTCCGGGAATGAGCAGTTCTTC
CASSRRSGNEQFF
>TRBV5-6|TRBJ1-2|.|TRBD1
TGTGCCAGCAGCTCACAGGGGGTAAGGGGCTACACCTTC
CASSSQGVRGYTF
>TRBV7-2|TRBJ1-2|.|.
TGTGCCAGCAGCCCTAGGGGGAGGGACGGCTACACCTTC
CASSPRGRDGYTF
>TRBV6-6|TRBJ2-1|.|.
TGTGCCAGCAGTTACTCGAGGATAGGAGACAATGAGCAGTTCTTC
CASSYSRIGDNEQFF
>TRBV5-1|TRBJ2-7|few|TRBD2
TGCGCCAGCAGCTTTTATAGCCGCGGGGGTAGCTCCTACGAGCAGTACTTC
CASSFYSRGGSSYEQYF
>TRBV7-2|TRBJ1-1|.|.
TGTGCCAGCAGCCTGCAGGGGCCGAACACTGAAGCTTTCTTT
CASSLQGPNTEAFF
>TRBV7-3|TRBJ2-1|few|TRBD2
TGTGCCAGCAGCCGGGAGGCTACTAGCGTACACAATGAGCAGTTCTTC
CASSREATSVHNEQFF
>TRBV5-8|TRBJ2-7|.|TRBD1
TGTGCCAGCAGCTCGCCGGGACAGGGGCTCTACGAGCAGTACTTC
CASSSPGQGLYEQYF
>TRBV4-1|TRBJ2-2|.|TRBD1
TGCGCCAGTCCGGGACAGGGTCTCACCGGGGAGCTGTTTTTT
CASPGQGLTGELFF
>TRBV14|TRBJ2-7|.|TRBD2
TGTGCCAGCAGTTTAGGGACTAGCGGGAGCGAGCAGTACTTC
CASSLGTSGSEQYF
>TRBV19|TRBJ2-4|few|.
TGTGCCAGTAGTAACAGTGTTCCCACCAAAAACATTCAGTACTTC
CASSNSVPTKNIQYF
>TRBV6-5|TRBJ2-7|.|TRBD1
TGTGCCAGCAGTTACTCGAGAGGTAACAGGGGGAGCGAGCAGTACTTC
CASSYSRGNRGSEQYF
>TRBV4-3|TRBJ2-3|.|.
TGCGCCAGCAGCCGGGTTGGGCTTGAAGATACGCAGTATTTT
CASSRVGLEDTQYF
>TRBV28|TRBJ2-1|few|TRBD2
TGTGCCAGCAGTTCCTTAGCGGGTGGCTCCTACAATGAGCAGTTCTTC
CASSSLAGGSYNEQFF
>TRBV10-3|TRBJ1-2|few|.
TGTGCCATCAGTGAAGGTGGGGCTGGGATCATTTATGGCTACACCTTC
CAISEGGAGIIYGYTF
>TRBV7-7|TRBJ2-1|.|TRBD2
TGTGCTAGCAGCCTACTTGCGGGAGGGCCTAATGAGCAGTTCTTC
CASSLLAGGPNEQFF
>TRBV6-5|TRBJ2-3|.|.
TGTGCCAGCAGTTACTCCCCAACTAGCACAGATACGCAGTATTTT
CASSYSPTSTDTQYF
>TRBV5-1|TRBJ2-5|.|TRBD1
TGCGCCAGCAGCTTGGCCACAGGCAGGGGGGAGACCCAGTACTTC
CASSLATGRGETQYF
>TRBV2|TRBJ2-7|once|.
TGTGCCAGCAGTGGGGCCCCGGGACTCAAGTACTTC
CASSGAPGLKYF
>TRBV5-1|TRBJ2-2|few|TRBD1
TGCGCCAGCACTCCACCGGGACAGGGGAACACCGGGGAGCTGTTTTTT
CASTPPGQGNTGELFF
>TRBV28|TRBJ2-7|once|TRBD1
TGTGCCAGCAGCCTCCGTGGACAGGGGGTGAAGGAGCAGTACTTC
CASSLRGQGVKEQYF
>TRBV4-3|TRBJ2-1|.|TRBD1
TGCGCCAGCAGCCAAGATGCTACAGGGGTCTACAATGAGCAGTTCTTC
CASSQDATGVYNEQFF
>TRBV2|TRBJ1-2|few|.
TGTGCCAGCAGGACGGAGGGTGGCTACACCTTC
CASRTEGGYTF
>TRBV10-3|TRBJ2-7|few|.
TGTGCCATCAGGAGCTCCTACGAGCAGTACTTC
CAIRSSYEQYF
>TRBV4-1|TRBJ2-1|.|.
TGCGCCAGCAGCCAAGAGGGTTCTAGCTCCTACAATGAGCAGTTCTTC
CASSQEGSSSYNEQFF
>TRBV5-1|TRBJ2-3|.|.
TGCGCCAGCAGCTTGGCCAGGGCAGATACGCAGTATTTT
CASSLARADTQYF
>TRBV10-3|TRBJ2-5|few|TRBD2
TGTGCCATCAGTGAGCCGCCGGGACTAGTGGTTGGAGAGACCCAGTACTTC
CAISEPPGLVVGETQYF
>TRBV7-2|TRBJ2-1|few|.
TGTGCCAGCAGCCCTACGCTCAATGAGCAGTTCTTC
CASSPTLNEQFF